The 21 T cell receptor beta chains below come from one sample, sequenced in a study of cytomegalovirus exposure and HLA in healthy donors. PCR was performed using 60 Vbeta and 13 Jbeta primers. Here immunoSEQ multiplex PCR was the method, and the copy in TCRdb shows in-frame clones only, minus some. The sample yields around 150,000 clones, around four fifths seen once. The sequencing sample was made of PBMCs. The receptors originated from a middle-aged man in good health and CMV-seronegative.

A word on this clone: Other nucleotide sequences from this sample produce the same CDR3. The V gene is TRBV7-2, the J gene TRBJ2-3, with 11 bases identical to TRBD2. Germline CDR1 and CDR2: SGHTA and FQGNSA. CDR3 length: 16 amino acids. Unmatched junction bases numbered 9, after V lost 4 bases and J lost 6 bases. CDR3 residues: CASSSGLAGGPDTQYF. Written as DNA, the CDR3 is TGTGCCAGCAGCTCCGGGCTAGCGGGAGGCCCCGATACGCAGTATTTT.

This clone was detected a few times. The gene calls are TRBV7-8 and TRBJ2-3; perhaps TRBD2 as D (6 bases). Germline loops: CDR1 SGHVS, CDR2 FQNEAQ. Trimming left V 2 bases short and J 4 bases short, with 16 bases between. The CDR3 length is 16 residues. The CDR3 is CASSLQEGTSSDTQYF. The CDR3 nucleotides read TGTGCCAGCAGCTTACAGGAAGGGACTTCCTCAGATACGCAGTATTTT.

The chain has TRBV6-6 and TRBJ2-7; 8 bases map to TRBD1. The CDR3 spans 13 residues. J lost 4 bases, V lost 4 bases, and 3 bases had no gene match. Per germline, CDR1 MNHNY and CDR2 SVGAGI (reference sequence). The CDR3 DNA sequence: TGTGCCAGCAGTTCACAGGGGGATTACGAGCAGTACTTC. This codes for CASSSQGDYEQYF.

The chain has TRBV13 and TRBJ1-2, with TRBD1 identical over 7 bases. The CDR3 consists of 14 residues. Unmatched junction bases numbered 6, after V lost 2 bases and J lost 6 bases. Germline CDR1 is PRHDT and CDR2 is FYEKMQ (reference sequence). CDR3 in amino acids: CASSLSVGGDGYTF. The DNA for the CDR3 is TGTGCCAGCAGCTTATCTGTAGGGGGCGATGGCTACACCTTC.

CDR3 in amino acids: CASSEFGGNQPQHF. CDR3 bases: TGTGCCAGCAGTGAATTCGGGGGGAATCAGCCCCAGCATTTT. The gene calls are TRBV25-1 and TRBJ1-5, with a weak D call TRBD1 (5 bases). Germline V gene sequence: CDR1 MGHDK, CDR2 SYGVNS. Trimming took off 1 base at V and 4 bases at J, with 8 bases between the two ends. This CDR3 is built from 14 residues.

V and J are TRBV15 and TRBJ2-7; D perhaps matches TRBD1 (6 bases). Germline V lookup: CDR1 LNHNV, CDR2 YYDKDF (reference sequence). The V and J ends lost 0 bases and 7 bases respectively, with 16 bases between them. The length of the CDR3 is 15 residues. The CDR3 loop reads CATSRDGSMGAEQYF. CDR3 nucleotides: TGTGCCACCAGCAGAGATGGTAGCATGGGGGCGGAGCAGTACTTC.

The chain links TRBV27 to TRBJ1-4; 11 bases match TRBD1. V was clipped by 11 bases and J by 8 bases; unmatched bases: 10. Germline lookup yields CDR1 MNHEY and CDR2 SMNVEV (reference sequence). This CDR3 comprises 14 residues. The CDR3 region has the DNA TGTGCCTGTAGACCGGGACAGGGGGGAGAAAAACTGTTTTTT. This codes for CACRPGQGGEKLFF.

The chain couples TRBV9 to TRBJ2-7, with 7 nucleotides matching TRBD1. J lost 5 bases, V lost 0 bases, and 2 bases had no gene match. Germline V lookup: CDR1 SGDLS, CDR2 YYNGEE. The CDR3 extends over 13 amino acids. CDR3 DNA sequence: TGTGCCAGCAGCGTAGACAGGGGCCACGAGCAGTACTTC. This codes for CASSVDRGHEQYF.

The chain links TRBV27 to TRBJ1-2; D call uncertain. CDR1 is MNHEY and CDR2 is SMNVEV in the germline V gene (reference sequence). This CDR3 comprises 13 residues. V lost 0 bases, J lost 4 bases, and 6 bases lay in between. Here the CDR3 reads CASSLSGSYGYTF. For the CDR3, the DNA is TGTGCCAGCAGTTTATCTGGTAGCTATGGCTACACCTTC.

J is TRBJ2-1 and V is TRBV5-1; 12 bases agree with TRBD2. The CDR3 contains 22 residues. Losses at the gene ends were 1 base for V and 0 bases for J; bases not matched to a gene: 17. The germline CDR1 and CDR2 sequences are SGHRS and YFSETQ. CDR3 in DNA: TGCGCCAGCAGCTTGTTTCGCCCTAGCGGGGGGGTGAAGACAAGCTCCTACAATGAGCAGTTCTTC. Translated: CASSLFRPSGGVKTSSYNEQFF.

The J gene is TRBJ2-7, the V gene TRBV2; tentative D call: TRBD1 (6 bases). Between the trimmed V and J ends, which lost 3 bases and 1 base, there was a span of 13 bases. CDR1 and CDR2 (germline): SNHLY, FYNNEI. This CDR3 comprises 15 residues. CDR3 nucleotides: TGTGCCAGCAGTGATCAGGGGAAGAGGTCCTACGAGCAGTACTTC. Protein: CASSDQGKRSYEQYF.

This chain joins TRBV27 and TRBJ1-2, with D tentatively TRBD1 (6 bases). The CDR3 runs 14 residues. Trimming left V 4 bases short and J 2 bases short, with 11 bases between. From germline, CDR1 is MNHEY and CDR2 SMNVEV (reference sequence). CDR3 region: CASSSLRGNYGYTF. The CDR3, as DNA: TGTGCCAGCAGTTCCCTAAGGGGGAACTATGGCTACACCTTC.

The chain is built from TRBV7-3 and TRBJ2-1, with 7 bases that match TRBD2. The CDR3 is 13 residues long. Per germline, CDR1 SGHTA and CDR2 FQGTGA. Trimming at V came to 0 bases and at J to 9 bases, leaving 2 bases not matched to a gene. The CDR3 here is CASSLTRLAEQFF. The CDR3 nucleotides read TGTGCCAGCAGCTTAACCCGACTAGCTGAGCAGTTCTTC.

The V and J genes are TRBV2 and TRBJ1-2; TRBD1 agrees at 9 bases. CDR3 size: 13 residues. J gave up 7 bases and V 2 bases, and 2 bases lay outside the gene matches. The V gene's germline CDR1 is SNHLY and CDR2 FYNNEI. CDR3: CASSERDRVGYTF. The CDR3 coding sequence is TGTGCCAGCAGTGAACGGGACAGGGTTGGCTACACCTTC.

This chain uses TRBV5-1 with TRBJ1-1; TRBD1 might be the D (5 bases). CDR3 length: 14 residues. CDR1 SGHRS and CDR2 YFSETQ come from the germline V gene. V was clipped by 6 bases and J by 6 bases, with 18 bases between them. In DNA form, the CDR3 reads TGCGCCAGCACCGACGGGGGGATTAACCCTGAAGCTTTCTTT. Residues: CASTDGGINPEAFF.

There are a few counts of this clone. The chain links TRBV5-1 to TRBJ2-2, with a weak D call TRBD2 (5 bases). CDR3 length: 15 residues. CDR1 and CDR2 (germline): SGHRS, YFSETQ. V was cut by 7 bases and J by 1 base, with 14 bases left in between. The CDR3 here is CASFGVWGNTGELFF. The CDR3 region has the DNA TGCGCCAGCTTCGGGGTCTGGGGGAACACCGGGGAGCTGTTTTTT.

The chain joins TRBV5-1 to TRBJ1-6, with 11 bases aligning to TRBD1. The CDR3 has 15 residues. V gave up 4 bases and J gave up 8 bases; unmatched junction bases: 5. Per the germline V gene, CDR1 is SGHRS and CDR2 is YFSETQ. CDR3 in amino acids: CASSPQGQGDSPLHF. CDR3 nucleotides: TGCGCCAGCAGCCCACAGGGACAGGGGGATTCACCCCTCCACTTT.

The V call is TRBV11-3, the J call TRBJ1-5, with D unresolved. From germline, CDR1 is SGHNT and CDR2 YENEEA. The V end was cut by 4 bases, the J end by 9 bases, with 4 bases between. This CDR3 spans 10 amino acids. Here the CDR3 DNA reads TGTGCCAGCAGCTCCTGGCCCCAGCATTTT. Encoded protein: CASSSWPQHF.

The chain has TRBV29-1 and TRBJ2-1; 7 nucleotides align to TRBD1. CDR3 length: 13 amino acids. J was trimmed by 3 bases and V by 4 bases; bases with no gene match: 3. Germline CDR1 reads SQVTM; CDR2 reads ANQGSEA. In DNA, the CDR3 is TGCAGCGTTGGGACAGGAAACTACAATGAGCAGTTCTTC. This encodes CSVGTGNYNEQFF.

In regard to this clone: One end of the junction fails to match germline, which may point to a read error. Other DNA variants within this sample encode the same CDR3. V usage is TRBV11-2 and J usage is TRBJ2-7; 9 bases map to TRBD2. The V gene's germline CDR1 is SGHAT and CDR2 FQNNGV. This CDR3 has 18 residues. The CDR3 protein is CASSLEFGGGVRNYEQYF. In DNA form, the CDR3 reads TGTGCCAGCAGCCTAGAATTTGGCGGGGGGGTTAGGAACTACGAGCAGTACTTC.

V usage is TRBV2 and J usage is TRBJ2-7; weak D call: TRBD2 (7 bases). The CDR3 loop spans 16 amino acids. V was cut by 6 bases and J by 0 bases, with 18 bases left in between. Per the germline V gene, CDR1 is SNHLY and CDR2 is FYNNEI. CDR3: CASRGGWRGNSYEQYF. CDR3 in DNA: TGTGCCAGCAGAGGGGGTTGGCGGGGGAACTCCTACGAGCAGTACTTC.